These 26 T cell receptor beta chains came from one sample sequenced in a study of blood T cell repertoires in COVID-19. Generated by immunoSEQ multiplex PCR, the TCRdb table keeps only in-frame clones and is missing some. This sample has 210,000 or so clones, with under 90% found just once. Input material: peripheral blood. These receptors were taken from a human donor in a cohort sampled during active COVID-19.

The CDR3 DNA follows: TGTGCCACCAGCAGGGCCTACACCGGGGAGCTGTTTTTT. It codes for CATSRAYTGELFF. The V and J genes are TRBV15 and TRBJ2-2; D gene ambiguous. CDR1 is LNHNV, CDR2 YYDKDF, per germline (reference sequence). The V and J ends lost 3 bases and 3 bases respectively, with 5 bases between them. The CDR3 is made up of 13 amino acids. The full variable domain, in which reference TRBV15 and TRBJ2-2 provide the parts outside the CDR3, is DAMVIQNPRYQVTQFGKPVTLSCSQTLNHNVMYWYQQKSSQAPKLLFHYYDKDFNNEADTPDNFQSRRPNTSFCFLDIRSPGLGDTAMYLCATSRAYTGELFFGEGSRLTVL.

The chain combines TRBV5-1 with TRBJ1-2, with 8 bases aligning to TRBD1. The CDR3 contains 13 residues. V lost 2 bases and J lost 8; bases outside the gene matches: 5. CDR1 SGHRS and CDR2 YFSETQ come from the germline V gene. The CDR3 reads CASSFQGAEGYTF. CDR3 in DNA: TGCGCCAGCAGCTTTCAGGGGGCGGAAGGCTACACCTTC.

This clone was picked up one time. The chain employs TRBV7-6 and TRBJ2-3; TRBD2 aligns across 7 bases. The CDR3 is made up of 16 amino acids. Losses at the gene ends were 1 base for V and 1 base for J; bases not matched to a gene: 5. Germline loops: CDR1 SGHVS, CDR2 FNYEAQ. DNA for the CDR3: TGTGCCAGCAGCTTAGAAGACGCGGGAGGCACAGATACGCAGTATTTT. Translating it yields CASSLEDAGGTDTQYF.

This sequence joins TRBV2 and TRBJ1-1; no reliable D call. The CDR3 is made up of 13 amino acids. The germline V gene has CDR1 SNHLY and CDR2 FYNNEI. V was clipped by 7 bases and J by 2 bases, with 11 bases between them. In DNA form, the CDR3 reads TGTGCCAGCAAGGCAGGCGCCAACACTGAAGCTTTCTTT. Amino acids: CASKAGANTEAFF.

This clone was recorded once. This chain links TRBV28 with TRBJ2-7; the match to TRBD1 covers 10 bases. V was pared by 10 bases and J by 1 base, with 4 bases of the junction left unmatched. Germline-derived CDR1 and CDR2 are MDHEN and SYDVKM. The CDR3 loop spans 13 amino acids. CDR3 residues: CATWGQGSYEQYF. DNA for the CDR3: TGTGCCACTTGGGGACAGGGGTCCTACGAGCAGTACTTC. The full variable domain, rest sourced from reference TRBV28 and TRBJ2-7, is DVKVTQSSRYLVKRTGEKVFLECVQDMDHENMFWYRQDPGLGLRLIYFSYDVKMKEKGDIPEGYSVSREKKERFSLILESASTNQTSMYLCATWGQGSYEQYFGPGTRLTVT.

The chain is built from TRBV19 and TRBJ1-5; the D gene is possibly TRBD1 (6 bases). V lost 5 bases and J 4 bases, leaving 12 bases between the germline ends. This CDR3 contains 14 residues. Germline V CDR1 and CDR2: LNHDA, SQIVND (reference sequence). The CDR3 DNA follows: TGTGCCAGTAGTGGTTGGGGGCGAAATCAGCCCCAGCATTTT. It yields the protein CASSGWGRNQPQHF.

This clone was seen just once. The J gene is TRBJ2-7, the V gene TRBV11-2; TRBD2 agrees at 8 bases. The CDR3 runs to 16 residues. Per the germline V gene, CDR1 is SGHAT and CDR2 is FQNNGV. V was clipped by 5 bases and J by 2 bases; unmatched bases: 11. The CDR3 bases are TGTGCCAGCAGCCGCATAAGCTCGGGACTAGCCTACGAGCAGTACTTC. As protein: CASSRISSGLAYEQYF. The full variable domain, rest sourced from reference TRBV11-2 and TRBJ2-7, is EAGVAQSPRYKIIEKRQSVAFWCNPISGHATLYWYQQILGQGPKLLIQFQNNGVVDDSQLPKDRFSAERLKGVDSTLKIQPAKLEDSAVYLCASSRISSGLAYEQYFGPGTRLTVT.

The gene calls are TRBV2 and TRBJ2-2; 10 bases match TRBD1. V lost 8 bases, J lost 4 bases, and 7 bases stayed unmatched. The V gene's germline CDR1 is SNHLY and CDR2 FYNNEI. The CDR3 runs to 15 residues. The CDR3 loop is CASHRGQGPTGELFF. The CDR3 DNA reads TGTGCCAGCCATAGGGGACAGGGGCCCACCGGGGAGCTGTTTTTT.

CDR3 nucleotide sequence: TGTGCCAGCAGTGTTCTAGACTCCTCAACTAATGAAAAACTGTTTTTT. It specifies CASSVLDSSTNEKLFF. V is TRBV6-1 and J is TRBJ1-4; D unclear. Germline V gives CDR1 MNHNS, CDR2 SASEGT. CDR3 length: 16 amino acids. V lost 4 bases to trimming and J lost 0 bases, with 12 bases between them.

The J gene is TRBJ2-7, the V gene TRBV5-6; D possibly corresponds to TRBD1 (6 bases). The CDR3 contains 14 residues. In germline, CDR1 is SGHDT, CDR2 YYEEEE. V shed 5 bases and J shed 6 bases, with 18 bases lying between them. Here the CDR3 DNA reads TGTGCCAGCAGTCTTTCAACAGGGATCTCCGAGCAGTACGTC. It codes for CASSLSTGISEQYV.

The genes are TRBV28 and TRBJ2-1, with 9 bases identical to TRBD2. The CDR3 loop spans 14 amino acids. V lost 8 bases to trimming and J lost 8 bases; unmatched junction nucleotides: 10. Germline-derived CDR1 and CDR2 are MDHEN and SYDVKM. CDR3 in amino acids: CASLRAGGWDEQFF. The DNA of the CDR3 is TGTGCCAGCCTGCGAGCGGGAGGCTGGGATGAGCAGTTCTTC.

CDR3 in amino acids: CASSQAPLRGEKLFF. In DNA, the CDR3 is TGTGCCAGCAGCCAAGCCCCCTTAAGAGGTGAAAAACTGTTTTTT. This rearrangement joins TRBV3-1 (or the pseudogene TRBV3-2) to TRBJ1-4; D is unclear. Trimming cost V 1 base and J 7 bases, with 13 bases left between them. CDR3 length: 15 residues. CDR1 is LGHDT, CDR2 YNNKEL, per germline (reference sequence).

The chain employs TRBV5-1 and TRBJ2-2; D possibly corresponds to TRBD1 (5 bases). Trimming cost V 0 bases and J 1 base, with 10 bases left between them. The CDR3 has 16 residues. CDR1 and CDR2 (germline): SGHRS, YFSETQ. CDR3 in DNA: TGCGCCAGCAGCTTGGAGGGGTCTCTGAACACCGGGGAGCTGTTTTTT. Translated: CASSLEGSLNTGELFF.

This clone has only one observation. This chain joins TRBV9 and TRBJ1-4, with D perhaps matching TRBD1 (6 bases). Deletions cut 4 bases from V and 4 bases from J, with 11 bases between. The CDR3 sequence is 14 residues long. Germline V gene data show CDR1 as SGDLS and CDR2 as YYNGEE. CDR3 sequence: CASSSRDINEKLFF. The CDR3, as DNA: TGTGCCAGCAGCAGCCGGGACATTAATGAAAAACTGTTTTTT.

This clone appeared a few times. J is TRBJ2-3 and V is TRBV30; D not resolved. The CDR3 runs to 14 residues. V gave up 0 bases and J gave up 0 bases, with 7 bases separating them. CDR1 is GTSNPN, CDR2 SVGIG, per germline (reference sequence). The CDR3 sequence: CAWSVRTSTDTQYF. The CDR3 DNA is TGTGCCTGGAGTGTACGTACTAGCACAGATACGCAGTATTTT.

The rearrangement joins TRBV24-1 to TRBJ2-5; weak D call: TRBD1 (5 bases). This CDR3 spans 15 amino acids. Germline-derived CDR1 and CDR2 are KGHDR and SFDVKD. V lost 1 base and J lost 5, with 13 bases in between. The CDR3 DNA follows: TGTGCCACCAGTGATTTTCGCAGGGATAGCGAGACCCAGTACTTC. It specifies CATSDFRRDSETQYF.

The chain couples TRBV2 to TRBJ2-5; TRBD2 aligns across 7 bases. CDR3 length: 14 residues. CDR1 and CDR2 (germline): SNHLY, FYNNEI. The V gene end was trimmed by 8 bases and the J gene end by 1 base; junction bases not matched to a gene: 7. CDR3 region: CASGGDGRQETQYF. The DNA for the CDR3 is TGTGCCAGCGGGGGGGACGGACGCCAAGAGACCCAGTACTTC. Filled out from reference TRBV2 and TRBJ2-5, the complete variable domain reads EPEVTQTPSHQVTQMGQEVILRCVPISNHLYFYWYRQILGQKVEFLVSFYNNEISEKSEIFDDQFSVERPDGSNFTLKIRSTKLEDSAMYFCASGGDGRQETQYFGPGTRLLVL.

The CDR3 spells CASSLGSNYGYTF. The DNA of the CDR3 is TGTGCCAGCAGTTTAGGCAGTAACTATGGCTACACCTTC. The gene calls are TRBV12-3 or TRBV12-4 and TRBJ1-2; D is undetermined. V lost 1 base and J lost 1, with 4 bases in between. The CDR3 spans 13 residues.

This clone was counted a single time. J is TRBJ1-2 and V is TRBV6-5, with 8 bases fitting TRBD1. Per the germline V gene, CDR1 is MNHEY and CDR2 is SVGAGI. The CDR3 length is 16 residues. Unmatched junction bases numbered 11, after V lost 0 bases and J lost 8 bases. DNA for the CDR3: TGTGCCAGCAGTTACTCGACGCGGGACAGGCGCAGGGGCTACACCTTC. Amino acids: CASSYSTRDRRRGYTF.

This clone was recorded once. The CDR3 spells CASSADRETEAFF. CDR3 in DNA: TGTGCCAGCAGTGCCGACAGGGAAACTGAAGCTTTCTTT. V usage is TRBV25-1 and J usage is TRBJ1-1; 7 positions match TRBD1. CDR1 and CDR2 from the germline V gene are MGHDK and SYGVNS. The CDR3 runs 13 residues. V shed 4 bases and J 5 bases; nucleotides not matched to a gene: 4.

This clone was recorded once. The chain couples TRBV6-5 to TRBJ2-2; 8 bases agree with TRBD2. V lost 2 bases and J lost 4; bases outside the gene matches: 6. This CDR3 spans 16 amino acids. Germline-derived CDR1 and CDR2 are MNHEY and SVGAGI. The CDR3 DNA reads as TGTGCCAGCAGTTACCCGGACGGGAGGGGCACCGGGGAGCTGTTTTTT. It translates to CASSYPDGRGTGELFF.

V and J are TRBV6-1 and TRBJ1-5; D might be TRBD1 (5 bases). This CDR3 spans 15 amino acids. Trimming took 1 base from V and 1 from J, leaving 8 bases between them. CDR1 is MNHNS and CDR2 is SASEGT in the germline V gene. CDR3 sequence: CASSEVRGSNQPQHF. The DNA for the CDR3 is TGTGCCAGCAGTGAAGTTCGGGGGAGCAATCAGCCCCAGCATTTT.

The gene calls are TRBV2 and TRBJ2-3, with D possibly TRBD2 on 6 matching bases. Germline V lookup: CDR1 SNHLY, CDR2 FYNNEI. The V gene lost 6 bases and the J gene lost 2 bases, with 12 bases spanning the gap. The CDR3 has 14 residues. The CDR3 DNA reads TGTGCCAGCAGGGCTAGCGAGTTCACAGATACGCAGTATTTT. Translation: CASRASEFTDTQYF.

This chain connects TRBV11-1 to TRBJ1-1; TRBD1 agrees at 8 bases. Per germline, CDR1 SGHAT and CDR2 FQDESV (reference sequence). There are 16 residues in the CDR3. Trimming cost V 3 bases and J 1 base; bases outside gene matches: 7. Written as DNA, the CDR3 is TGTGCCAGCAGCTTCGTTCAGGGGGCCCCGAACACTGAAGCTTTCTTT. The encoded protein is CASSFVQGAPNTEAFF.

The DNA for the CDR3 is TGTGCCGTACAGGGGGAAGAGACCCAGTACTTC. As protein: CAVQGEETQYF. V gene TRBV5-4 combines with J gene TRBJ2-5; 8 bases are shared with TRBD1. The CDR3 consists of 11 residues. The trim removed 10 bases at V and 3 bases at J, leaving 2 bases unmatched. CDR1 and CDR2 from the germline V gene are SGHNT and YYREEE (reference sequence).

The J gene is TRBJ2-5, the V gene TRBV9; the match to TRBD1 covers 10 bases. Germline V gene data show CDR1 as SGDLS and CDR2 as YYNGEE. V gave up 7 bases and J gave up 7 bases; unmatched junction bases: 10. CDR3 size: 14 residues. The CDR3 region has the DNA TGTGCCAGCTCGGGACAGGGGCAATTGGGGACCCAGTACTTC. It translates to CASSGQGQLGTQYF.